Presented here are 30 T cell receptor beta chains from one specimen sequenced in a study of early stage breast cancer tumors (dated 2017 in TCRdb). Library generation was performed with the immunoSEQ multiplex PCR assay. The immuneACCESS repertoire file appears here via TCRdb, limited to in-frame rearrangements. These files lack a portion of the clones; in checked studies, under half of the deficit traces to unresolved V genes, and the cause of the others is not known. The sample table holds about 36,000 clones, of which approximately 69% were seen once. Less than 7.5% of the sample rests with the top ten. Sequenced sample: blood. These TCRs come from a person aged 55 to 70 with breast cancer.

The chain combines TRBV6-1 with TRBJ2-7; D gene ambiguous. Trimming shortened V by 1 base and J by 4 bases, and 8 bases separated the two germline ends. Germline CDR1 and CDR2: MNHNS and SASEGT. The length of the CDR3 is 13 residues. In DNA, the CDR3 is TGTGCCAGCAGTGAAGTTGTAAGTTACGAGCAGTACTTC. This sequence encodes CASSEVVSYEQYF.

This chain links TRBV11-3 with TRBJ1-6; D gene ambiguous. Trimming shortened V by 5 bases and J by 10 bases, and 12 bases separated the two germline ends. The CDR3 covers 13 residues. The germline gives CDR1 SGHNT, CDR2 YENEEA. The CDR3 bases are TGTGCCAGCAGCCAGAACAGATTATCACCCCTCCACTTT. Its protein is CASSQNRLSPLHF.

The CDR3 DNA reads as TGTGCCAGCAGCAACGGCCGGGACAGCCTTTCGGAGCAGTACTTC. Translated, it gives CASSNGRDSLSEQYF. J is TRBJ2-7 and V is TRBV7-8, with TRBD1 matching 7 bases. The CDR3 spans 15 residues. V lost 5 bases and J lost 7; bases outside the gene matches: 14. Germline V gene sequence: CDR1 SGHVS, CDR2 FQNEAQ.

About this clone: The junction and the germline gene differ at one end; a read error may be behind it. The chain joins TRBV25-1 to TRBJ2-2; 7 bases fit TRBD2. This CDR3 has 15 residues. CDR1 is MGHDK and CDR2 is SYGVNS in the germline V gene. The CDR3, as DNA: TGTGCCAGCATCCCGGGGGGATTAGCCACCAGGGAGCTGTTTTTT. Translating gives CASIPGGLATRELFF.

This chain connects TRBV28 to TRBJ1-2; TRBD1 agrees at 7 bases. V lost 5 bases, J lost 2 bases, and 8 bases stayed unmatched. Germline V gene data show CDR1 as MDHEN and CDR2 as SYDVKM. This CDR3 spans 15 amino acids. Here the CDR3 DNA reads TGTGCCAGCAGTCTAGGGGCGACAGGGAACTATGGCTACACCTTC. Translated: CASSLGATGNYGYTF.

This clone is deemed medium-sized. The chain is built from TRBV5-8 and TRBJ1-1, with D unclear. Germline assignment: CDR1 SGHTS and CDR2 YDEGEE. V was pared by 0 bases and J by 2 bases, with 14 bases between. This CDR3 region has 16 residues. The CDR3 bases are TGTGCCAGCAGCTTGGGCCCCAAAGGGCCTAACACTGAAGCTTTCTTT. Its protein product is CASSLGPKGPNTEAFF.

The gene calls are TRBV4-1 and TRBJ1-5; 8 bases are a match to TRBD1. CDR3 length equals 18 residues. Germline V lookup: CDR1 MGHRA, CDR2 YSYEKL. Trimming cost V 1 base and J 2 bases; bases outside gene matches: 10. The CDR3 here is CASSQADRTGWGNQPQHF. The CDR3 DNA sequence: TGCGCCAGCAGCCAAGCGGATCGGACAGGGTGGGGCAATCAGCCCCAGCATTTT.

V gene TRBV19 combines with J gene TRBJ1-2; a weak D match, TRBD1 (6 bases). Germline assignment: CDR1 LNHDA and CDR2 SQIVND (reference sequence). The CDR3 length is 14 residues. Between the trimmed V and J ends, which lost 5 bases and 1 base, there was a span of 11 bases. DNA for the CDR3: TGTGCCAGTAGTTACCTAGGGGGTAACTATGGCTACACCTTC. This translates into CASSYLGGNYGYTF.

This clone was observed a handful of times. This chain uses TRBV19 with TRBJ1-1; D not certain. The CDR3 length is 13 residues. V lost 6 bases and J lost 2, with 10 bases in between. Germline lookup yields CDR1 LNHDA and CDR2 SQIVND (reference sequence). The DNA of the CDR3 is TGTGCCAGTAGGGAAACCCCTAACACTGAAGCTTTCTTT. Residues: CASRETPNTEAFF.

This chain links TRBV5-4 with TRBJ2-3, with 10 bases matching TRBD1. The CDR3 consists of 16 residues. Trimming at V came to 0 bases and at J to 5 bases, leaving 6 bases not matched to a gene. Germline assignment: CDR1 SGHNT and CDR2 YYREEE (reference sequence). Here the CDR3 reads CASSLEGTGAGDTQYF. The DNA for the CDR3 is TGTGCCAGCAGCTTGGAGGGGACAGGGGCGGGAGATACGCAGTATTTT.

The count of this clone is one. The chain combines TRBV2 with TRBJ1-2; D is ambiguous. Per the germline V gene, CDR1 is SNHLY and CDR2 is FYNNEI. This CDR3 region has 13 residues. Trimming removed 1 base at V and 4 bases at J, with 7 bases between. In nucleotides, the CDR3 is TGTGCCAGCAGTGAAGGGAGGCTCTATGGCTACACCTTC. Protein: CASSEGRLYGYTF.

The chain has TRBV28 and TRBJ2-5; D is unresolved. CDR1 is MDHEN, CDR2 SYDVKM, per germline. V lost 6 bases and J 3 bases, leaving 20 bases between the germline ends. The CDR3 extends over 16 amino acids. The CDR3 region has the DNA TGTGCCAGCAGCAGCCCGCTTAGCCCAACCAAAGAGACCCAGTACTTC. The encoded protein is CASSSPLSPTKETQYF.

CDR3 DNA sequence: TGTGCCAGCGCTGATGGGGGATGGAATTCACCCCTCCACTTT. This sequence encodes CASADGGWNSPLHF. The chain has TRBV5-6 and TRBJ1-6; possibly TRBD1 for D (5 bases). Trimming cost V 7 bases and J 7 bases, with 15 bases left between them. This CDR3 has 14 amino acids. Germline V gives CDR1 SGHDT, CDR2 YYEEEE.

In its sample, this clone was seen a few times. The chain is built from TRBV6-1 and TRBJ1-5, with TRBD1 matching 8 bases. The CDR3 loop spans 13 amino acids. In germline, CDR1 is MNHNS, CDR2 SASEGT. Trimming cost V 7 bases and J 7 bases; bases outside gene matches: 6. The CDR3 bases are TGTGCCAGCACCCGGACAGGGCCCCAGCCCCAGCATTTT. It encodes CASTRTGPQPQHF.

This chain uses TRBV27 with TRBJ1-4; D perhaps matches TRBD1 (5 bases). Germline V gives CDR1 MNHEY, CDR2 SMNVEV (reference sequence). This CDR3 is built from 19 residues. Trimming shortened V by 5 bases and J by 5 bases, and 27 bases separated the two germline ends. CDR3 sequence: CASSDQQYGGGYRNEKLFF. CDR3 DNA: TGTGCCAGCAGTGATCAACAATACGGGGGGGGGTACCGAAATGAAAAACTGTTTTTT.

V gene TRBV4-2 combines with J gene TRBJ1-2; tentatively, D is TRBD1 (6 bases). The CDR3 runs to 13 residues. V was trimmed by 0 bases and J by 8 bases, leaving 10 bases between them. The germline V gene encodes CDR1 LGHNA and CDR2 YNFKEQ. CDR3 amino acids: CASSQDLGGGYTF. The CDR3 DNA reads TGTGCCAGCAGCCAAGATTTAGGGGGAGGCTACACCTTC.

A few counts support this clone. V usage is TRBV5-1 and J usage is TRBJ2-7; D remains ambiguous. V was trimmed by 3 bases and J by 3 bases, leaving 10 bases between them. The CDR3 is 13 amino acids. Germline loops: CDR1 SGHRS, CDR2 YFSETQ. CDR3 protein: CASSSGSYYEQYF. CDR3 coding DNA: TGCGCCAGCAGCTCCGGGTCTTACTACGAGCAGTACTTC.

The CDR3 DNA sequence: TGTGCCAGGGGACAGGGGGCTATTGAAAAACTGTTTTTT. Amino acid sequence: CARGQGAIEKLFF. This rearrangement joins TRBV6-6 to TRBJ1-4; TRBD1 matches at 12 bases. CDR1 MNHNY and CDR2 SVGAGI come from the germline V gene (reference sequence). Losses at the gene ends were 9 bases for V and 7 bases for J; bases not matched to a gene: 3. The CDR3 contains 13 residues.

The chain has TRBV7-2 and TRBJ2-7; D may be TRBD2 (6 bases). The CDR3 covers 16 residues. Germline V gene sequence: CDR1 SGHTA, CDR2 FQGNSA. Deletions cut 0 bases from V and 2 bases from J, with 14 bases between. CDR3 region: CASSLAAGRRAYEQYF. The CDR3 nucleotides are TGTGCCAGCAGCTTAGCCGCAGGACGGAGGGCCTACGAGCAGTACTTC.

V and J are TRBV25-1 and TRBJ2-3, with 8 bases fitting TRBD1. Unmatched junction bases numbered 6, after V lost 5 bases and J lost 5 bases. The CDR3 sequence is 14 residues long. CDR1 and CDR2 (germline): MGHDK, SYGVNS. The CDR3 DNA reads TGTGCCAGCAGTCCCTACAGGGGGGTAGATACGCAGTATTTT. Translation: CASSPYRGVDTQYF.

The chain uses TRBV9 and TRBJ1-1; 7 bases align to TRBD1. Germline lookup yields CDR1 SGDLS and CDR2 YYNGEE. CDR3 length: 14 amino acids. V lost 3 bases to trimming and J lost 2 bases; unmatched junction nucleotides: 4. For the CDR3, the DNA is TGTGCCAGCAGCGCCGGGACAGCTAACACTGAAGCTTTCTTT. Translating gives CASSAGTANTEAFF.

The rearrangement joins TRBV4-1 to TRBJ1-1, with a weak D call TRBD1 (6 bases). The CDR3 loop spans 14 amino acids. V gave up 1 base and J gave up 6 bases, with 12 bases separating them. The germline V gene has CDR1 MGHRA and CDR2 YSYEKL. The CDR3: CASSQGTGLAEAFF. CDR3 in DNA: TGCGCCAGCAGCCAAGGAACAGGGCTTGCTGAAGCTTTCTTT.

This sequence joins TRBV29-1 and TRBJ1-2; D call uncertain. Germline values: CDR1 SQVTM, CDR2 ANQGSEA. Trimming shortened V by 4 bases and J by 5 bases, and 8 bases separated the two germline ends. This CDR3 spans 11 amino acids. Here the CDR3 reads CSVGGSYGYTF. The CDR3 nucleotides read TGCAGCGTTGGCGGGTCTTATGGCTACACCTTC.

The V call is TRBV19, the J call TRBJ1-1; D is uncertain. The CDR3 is 20 amino acids. V lost 4 bases and J lost 0, with 27 bases in between. Germline CDR1 LNHDA, CDR2 SQIVND (reference sequence). The chain's CDR3 is CASSTIAGTIGPRMNTEAFF. As DNA, the CDR3 is TGTGCCAGTAGTACAATCGCGGGTACGATCGGGCCGCGGATGAACACTGAAGCTTTCTTT.

This rearrangement joins TRBV6-6 to TRBJ2-1, with TRBD1 as a possible D gene (5 bases). The CDR3 runs 15 residues. The germline CDR1 and CDR2 sequences are MNHNY and SVGAGI (reference sequence). Between the trimmed V and J ends, which lost 4 bases and 0 bases, there was a span of 10 bases. The DNA for the CDR3 is TGTGCCAGCAGTTTACAGGACCCCTCCTACAATGAGCAGTTCTTC. Translated: CASSLQDPSYNEQFF.

This chain connects TRBV2 to TRBJ2-5; D possibly corresponds to TRBD2 (6 bases). The germline V and J ends were trimmed by 3 bases and 4 bases, with 21 bases remaining between them. CDR1 and CDR2 from the germline V gene are SNHLY and FYNNEI. This CDR3 is 17 amino acids long. The CDR3 DNA follows: TGTGCCAGCAGTGAGCGCCGAAGCGTCCAGCGGGCAGAGACCCAGTACTTC. Protein: CASSERRSVQRAETQYF.

V usage is TRBV19 and J usage is TRBJ1-2, with TRBD1 as a possible D gene (5 bases). This CDR3 is 14 amino acids long. V gave up 5 bases and J gave up 8 bases, with 18 bases separating them. Germline V lookup: CDR1 LNHDA, CDR2 SQIVND (reference sequence). The CDR3 region has the DNA TGTGCCAGTAGTCCTGAACAGGCGAGGGAGGGCTACACCTTC. The encoded protein is CASSPEQAREGYTF.

The rearrangement uses TRBV19 and TRBJ2-3; D is undetermined. Trimming pared 7 bases from V and 0 bases from J, leaving 11 bases between. The CDR3 covers 14 residues. Per germline, CDR1 LNHDA and CDR2 SQIVND (reference sequence). CDR3 in DNA: TGTGCCAGTACAGCAGGTCCTAGCACAGATACGCAGTATTTT. This codes for CASTAGPSTDTQYF.

The chain employs TRBV14 and TRBJ2-5; possibly TRBD2 for D (6 bases). Germline V gives CDR1 SGHDN, CDR2 FVKESK. V lost 4 bases and J 5 bases, leaving 11 bases between the germline ends. The CDR3 has 13 residues. CDR3 nucleotides: TGTGCCAGCAGCCCCACGGGGGTGGAGACCCAGTACTTC. This sequence encodes CASSPTGVETQYF.

The chain has TRBV18 and TRBJ1-5; D perhaps matches TRBD1 (6 bases). The CDR3 runs to 14 residues. The ends were cut back, 2 bases at V and 6 bases at J, with 11 bases in the middle. Per the germline V gene, CDR1 is KGHSH and CDR2 is LQKENI. This CDR3 is CASSPRGTGQPQHF. In nucleotides, the CDR3 is TGTGCCAGCTCACCAAGGGGGACGGGTCAGCCCCAGCATTTT.